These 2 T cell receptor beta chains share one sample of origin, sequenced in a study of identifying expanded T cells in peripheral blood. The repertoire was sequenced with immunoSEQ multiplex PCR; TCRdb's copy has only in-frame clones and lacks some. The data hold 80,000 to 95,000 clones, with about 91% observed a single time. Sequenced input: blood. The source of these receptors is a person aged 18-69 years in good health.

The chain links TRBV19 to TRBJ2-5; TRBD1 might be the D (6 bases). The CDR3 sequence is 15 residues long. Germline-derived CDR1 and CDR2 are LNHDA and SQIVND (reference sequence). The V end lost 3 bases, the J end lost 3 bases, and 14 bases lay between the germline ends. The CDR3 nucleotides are TGTGCCAGTAGTATTCCGGCAGGGGTCGAAGAGACCCAGTACTTC. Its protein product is CASSIPAGVEETQYF.

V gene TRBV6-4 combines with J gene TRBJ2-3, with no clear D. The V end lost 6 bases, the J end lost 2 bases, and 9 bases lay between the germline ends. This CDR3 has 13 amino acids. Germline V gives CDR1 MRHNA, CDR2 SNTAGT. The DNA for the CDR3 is TGTGCCAGCAGCAGTGGGGTCACAGATACGCAGTATTTT. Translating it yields CASSSGVTDTQYF.